These 25 T cell receptor beta chains share one sample of origin, sequenced in a study of blood T cell repertoires in COVID-19. Only in-frame clones appear in the TCRdb table, and some are missing; sequencing was by immunoSEQ multiplex PCR. The table lists tens of thousands of clones, 81% of them singletons. Sequenced: peripheral blood. The receptors stem from a man over 45 with active or convalescent COVID-19.

The chain employs TRBV6-1 and TRBJ2-5, with a weak D call TRBD1 (5 bases). This CDR3 is 16 amino acids long. Looked up from germline, CDR1 is MNHNS and CDR2 is SASEGT. The V and J ends lost 1 base and 1 base respectively, with 13 bases between them. CDR3 residues: CASSEGLGTGQETQYF. The CDR3 DNA is TGTGCCAGCAGTGAAGGTCTGGGTACAGGCCAAGAGACCCAGTACTTC.

The CDR3: CASSLQGNTEAFF. The CDR3 bases are TGTGCCAGCAGCCTACAGGGGAACACTGAAGCTTTCTTT. The chain recombines TRBV6-5 with TRBJ1-1, with a tentative D call TRBD1 (6 bases). Germline V gene lookup returns CDR1 MNHEY and CDR2 SVGAGI. The CDR3 length is 13 residues. V shed 6 bases and J shed 1 base, with 9 bases lying between them.

The genes are TRBV19 and TRBJ2-7, with D possibly TRBD2 on 6 matching bases. CDR1 is LNHDA, CDR2 SQIVND, per germline (reference sequence). V dropped 4 bases and J dropped 2 bases, with 18 bases sitting between them. There are 16 residues in the CDR3. CDR3 sequence (DNA): TGTGCCAGTAGTAGGGTTGGGGCGGGATACCCCTACGAGCAGTACTTC. Its translation: CASSRVGAGYPYEQYF. Based on the CDR3 plus reference TRBV19 and TRBJ2-7, the full variable domain is DGGITQSPKYLFRKEGQNVTLSCEQNLNHDAMYWYRQDPGQGLRLIYYSQIVNDFQKGDIAEGYSVSREKKESFPLTVTSAQKNPTAFYLCASSRVGAGYPYEQYFGPGTRLTVT.

The chain has TRBV11-3 and TRBJ1-1, with a possible D match to TRBD1 (6 bases). The length of the CDR3 is 14 residues. V shed 5 bases and J shed 0 bases, with 10 bases lying between them. CDR1 and CDR2 (germline): SGHNT, YENEEA. The CDR3 DNA sequence: TGTGCCAGCAGCCCCGGGACATTGAACACTGAAGCTTTCTTT. Protein product: CASSPGTLNTEAFF.

V is TRBV19 and J is TRBJ2-7, with TRBD1 identical over 9 bases. The germline V gene encodes CDR1 LNHDA and CDR2 SQIVND (reference sequence). The trim removed 3 bases at V and 5 bases at J, leaving 8 bases unmatched. The CDR3 contains 15 residues. Written as DNA, the CDR3 is TGTGCCAGTAGTATTTGGGGACAGGGAGAGCACGAGCAGTACTTC. This codes for CASSIWGQGEHEQYF. The whole variable domain, filled in from reference TRBV19 and TRBJ2-7, reads DGGITQSPKYLFRKEGQNVTLSCEQNLNHDAMYWYRQDPGQGLRLIYYSQIVNDFQKGDIAEGYSVSREKKESFPLTVTSAQKNPTAFYLCASSIWGQGEHEQYFGPGTRLTVT.

Remarks on this clone: Other nucleotide sequences from this sample produce the same CDR3. J is TRBJ1-3 and V is TRBV3-1 (or the pseudogene TRBV3-2), with D possibly matching TRBD1 (5 bases). Per germline, CDR1 LGHDT and CDR2 YNNKEL (reference sequence). With 0 bases removed from V and 0 bases from J, the gap between germline ends came to 9 bases. This CDR3 comprises 16 residues. The CDR3: CASSQEGGGSGNTIYF. The CDR3 DNA sequence: TGTGCCAGCAGCCAAGAGGGGGGGGGCTCTGGAAACACCATATATTTT.

CDR3 region: CASSSSIGDYYTGELFF. For the CDR3, the DNA is TGTGCCAGCAGCTCCTCGATCGGGGACTACTACACCGGGGAGCTGTTTTTT. This rearrangement joins TRBV5-4 to TRBJ2-2; 7 nucleotides match TRBD2. The CDR3 length is 17 residues. The germline CDR1 and CDR2 sequences are SGHNT and YYREEE (reference sequence). V shed 3 bases, J shed 3 bases, and the junction held 11 bases outside the gene matches.

The chain combines TRBV7-2 with TRBJ2-3; 8 nucleotides match TRBD2. The CDR3 is made up of 18 amino acids. V was pared by 7 bases and J by 4 bases, with 19 bases of the junction left unmatched. Looked up from germline, CDR1 is SGHTA and CDR2 is FQGNSA. The CDR3 nucleotides are TGTGCCAGCAAAAGAACACCTACGGGGGGGAATGTGGCAGATACGCAGTATTTT. Amino acids: CASKRTPTGGNVADTQYF.

The V and J genes are TRBV5-1 and TRBJ2-5; maybe TRBD1 (6 bases). Germline CDR1 is SGHRS and CDR2 is YFSETQ. CDR3 length equals 17 residues. Trimming took off 0 bases at V and 5 bases at J, with 20 bases between the two ends. For the CDR3, the DNA is TGCGCCAGCAGCTTGGTAGAATACAGGGTGCGTGGTGAGACCCAGTACTTC. It specifies CASSLVEYRVRGETQYF.

J is TRBJ1-2 and V is TRBV19, with 11 nucleotides matching TRBD1. The ends lost 5 bases at V and 4 bases at J; junction bases unmatched: 9. Germline assignment: CDR1 LNHDA and CDR2 SQIVND (reference sequence). The CDR3 totals 16 residues. The CDR3 spells CASSAGQGAASYGYTF. The DNA of the CDR3 is TGTGCCAGTAGTGCAGGACAGGGGGCCGCTTCCTATGGCTACACCTTC.

The J gene is TRBJ2-3, the V gene TRBV24-1; a possible D gene is TRBD1 (5 bases). CDR3 length: 17 amino acids. With 4 bases removed from V and 1 base from J, the gap between germline ends came to 17 bases. CDR1 is KGHDR, CDR2 SFDVKD, per germline. CDR3 protein: CATSERGQPRGTDTQYF. The CDR3 DNA sequence: TGTGCCACCAGTGAGCGTGGACAACCCCGGGGCACAGATACGCAGTATTTT.

The chain carries TRBV3-1 (or the pseudogene TRBV3-2) and TRBJ1-1, with a tentative D call TRBD1 (5 bases). The CDR3 is 14 amino acids. Germline lookup yields CDR1 LGHDT and CDR2 YNNKEL (reference sequence). Trimming cost V 1 base and J 1 base, with 7 bases left between them. This CDR3 reads CASSQGGGNTEAFF. The CDR3 DNA follows: TGTGCCAGCAGCCAAGGGGGGGGGAACACTGAAGCTTTCTTT.

The chain has TRBV3-1 (or the pseudogene TRBV3-2) and TRBJ1-1; the D gene is possibly TRBD1 (6 bases). Trimming took 3 bases from V and 8 from J, leaving 16 bases between them. The CDR3 has 14 amino acids. Germline loops: CDR1 LGHDT, CDR2 YNNKEL (reference sequence). CDR3 DNA: TGTGCCAGCAGCCATCACAAAGGGGACAAGGAAGCTTTCTTT. This translates into CASSHHKGDKEAFF.

The chain is built from TRBV7-2 and TRBJ2-5, with 7 positions matching TRBD1. V trimming: 2 bases; J trimming: 3 bases; junction bases outside the gene matches: 12. This CDR3 is 17 amino acids long. The germline CDR1 and CDR2 sequences are SGHTA and FQGNSA. CDR3 in DNA: TGTGCCAGCAGCTTATGGATCGGGAAGGGGGCTAAAGAGACCCAGTACTTC. This translates into CASSLWIGKGAKETQYF. Drawing the rest from reference TRBV7-2 and TRBJ2-5, the complete variable domain is GAGVSQSPSNKVTEKGKDVELRCDPISGHTALYWYRQSLGQGLEFLIYFQGNSAPDKSGLPSDRFSAERTGGSVSTLTIQRTQQEDSAVYLCASSLWIGKGAKETQYFGPGTRLLVL.

The chain's CDR3 is CASSYVAGNTGELFF. The CDR3 coding sequence is TGCGCCAGCAGCTATGTCGCAGGAAACACCGGGGAGCTGTTTTTT. This rearrangement joins TRBV5-1 to TRBJ2-2; D call uncertain. V was trimmed by 3 bases and J by 2 bases, leaving 11 bases between them. Germline V CDR1 and CDR2: SGHRS, YFSETQ. The CDR3 is 15 amino acids.

The CDR3 coding sequence is TGTGCCATCAGTGAGTCGCCGGGGTCGGAGACCCAGTACTTC. Encoded protein: CAISESPGSETQYF. The chain uses TRBV10-3 and TRBJ2-5, with D possibly being TRBD2 (5 bases). Germline loops: CDR1 ENHRY, CDR2 SYGVKD. V was pared by 0 bases and J by 5 bases, with 10 bases between. The CDR3 is 14 amino acids.

Worth noting for this clone: Just one base apart from a much larger clone, this may be a read error. The chain carries TRBV6-4 and TRBJ2-3; TRBD1 agrees at 11 bases. Trimming at V came to 3 bases and at J to 4 bases, leaving 0 bases not matched to a gene. The length of the CDR3 is 14 residues. Germline V CDR1 and CDR2: MRHNA, SNTAGT. The CDR3 loop is CASSEGQGADTQYF. The CDR3 nucleotides are TGTGCCAGCAGTGAGGGACAGGGGGCAGATACGCAGTATTTT.

This rearrangement joins TRBV6-2 or TRBV6-3 to TRBJ1-2; 7 bases align to TRBD1. There are 14 residues in the CDR3. The V gene's germline CDR1 is MNHEY and CDR2 SVGEGT. Trimming took 2 bases from V and 2 from J; bases not matched to a gene: 2. The CDR3 DNA reads as TGTGCCAGCAGTTACGGGGGACAGAACTATGGCTACACCTTC. Translation gives CASSYGGQNYGYTF.

V gene TRBV7-9 combines with J gene TRBJ1-2; 8 bases agree with TRBD1. The germline V gene encodes CDR1 SEHNR and CDR2 FQNEAQ (reference sequence). The V and J ends lost 5 bases and 4 bases, in that order; junction bases with no gene match: 3. The CDR3 loop spans 13 amino acids. The CDR3 region has the DNA TGTGCCAGCAGCCTGGGACAGGTCTATGGCTACACCTTC. It encodes CASSLGQVYGYTF.

The chain couples TRBV16 to TRBJ1-2; 7 bases are shared with TRBD1. The CDR3 is made up of 12 amino acids. V lost 4 bases, J lost 5 bases, and 1 base stayed unmatched. Per the germline V gene, CDR1 is KGHSY and CDR2 is FQNENV. CDR3 sequence: CASSPGGYGYTF. CDR3 in DNA: TGTGCCAGCAGCCCAGGGGGGTATGGCTACACCTTC.

The chain links TRBV11-3 to TRBJ2-2; 8 nucleotides line up with TRBD1. There are 15 residues in the CDR3. V lost 0 bases, J lost 4 bases, and 1 base stayed unmatched. Germline V gene lookup returns CDR1 SGHNT and CDR2 YENEEA. Here the CDR3 reads CASSLDGQGTGELFF. The DNA for the CDR3 is TGTGCCAGCAGCTTAGATGGACAGGGCACCGGGGAGCTGTTTTTT.

The table lists this clone with a count of one. The chain carries TRBV11-2 and TRBJ2-1; D uncertain. Germline values: CDR1 SGHAT, CDR2 FQNNGV. The CDR3 covers 14 residues. The ends were cut back, 1 base at V and 9 bases at J, with 13 bases in the middle. DNA for the CDR3: TGTGCCAGCAGCTTAGGAGACATGTTGGGTGAGCAGTTCTTC. As protein: CASSLGDMLGEQFF.

The CDR3 nucleotides are TGTGCCAGCAGCCAGGGTGAAGACGAAGCTTTCTTT. This encodes CASSQGEDEAFF. The rearrangement joins TRBV11-2 to TRBJ1-1; possible D gene TRBD1, 5 bases. Germline lookup yields CDR1 SGHAT and CDR2 FQNNGV. This CDR3 has 12 amino acids. Deletions cut 5 bases from V and 8 bases from J, with 12 bases between.

The rearrangement links TRBV7-9 to TRBJ2-3, with D perhaps TRBD2 (6 bases). Germline CDR1 is SEHNR and CDR2 is FQNEAQ (reference sequence). V lost 6 bases to trimming and J lost 2 bases, with 9 bases between them. The CDR3 sequence is 13 residues long. The CDR3 DNA is TGTGCCAGCAGACGGGACTCCACAGATACGCAGTATTTT. It specifies CASRRDSTDTQYF.

The V gene is TRBV5-6, the J gene TRBJ1-1; D perhaps matches TRBD1 (5 bases). Trimming cost V 4 bases and J 1 base, with 17 bases left between them. Per the germline V gene, CDR1 is SGHDT and CDR2 is YYEEEE. CDR3 length: 16 amino acids. The CDR3 region is CASSVRLGLWNTEAFF. CDR3 sequence (DNA): TGTGCCAGCAGCGTCAGATTGGGGCTCTGGAACACTGAAGCTTTCTTT.